The 25 T cell receptor beta chains listed next were all sequenced from one sample in a study of human T cells and chemical hapten exposure. The time point: patch test 2, 6 weeks after DPC sensitization. The treatment is: therapeutic diphenylcyclopropenone sensitization with weekly scalp DPC. TCRdb processed the RACE reads anew with MiXCR; each CDR3 protein has one entry. The table records about 100,000 distinct CDR3 sequences, around 10% of them present only once. Sequencing used whole blood, obtained in connection with sensitization to the hapten diphenylcyclopropenone (DPC). These receptors all stem from a woman aged 40 to 50 with alopecia areata. Some clones in this sample may be carry-over from other donors' samples.

V gene TRBV4-1 combines with J gene TRBJ2-7; the match to TRBD1 covers 8 bases. The CDR3 is 15 amino acids. J gave up 3 bases and V 4 bases, and 8 bases lay outside the gene matches. The V gene's germline CDR1 is MGHRA and CDR2 YSYEKL. The CDR3 sequence is CASSPADRALYEQYF. The CDR3 coding sequence is TGCGCCAGCAGCCCAGCGGACAGGGCACTCTACGAGCAGTACTTC.

This clonotype was detected many times. The chain links TRBV7-8 to TRBJ1-2, with 8 positions matching TRBD1. J was trimmed by 7 bases and V by 3 bases; bases with no gene match: 10. Germline V gene data show CDR1 as SGHVS and CDR2 as FQNEAQ. The CDR3 runs to 15 residues. The CDR3 DNA follows: TGTGCCAGCAGCTTCTCGGTCGCAGGGGGCGGTGGCTACACCTTC. Translating it yields CASSFSVAGGGGYTF.

This chain links TRBV13 with TRBJ1-1; 7 positions match TRBD1. V was clipped by 4 bases and J by 1 base; unmatched bases: 6. This CDR3 is built from 15 residues. From germline, CDR1 is PRHDT and CDR2 FYEKMQ (reference sequence). CDR3 coding DNA: TGTGCCAGCAGCTCAGGGGGAGATACGAACACTGAAGCTTTCTTT. It specifies CASSSGGDTNTEAFF.

This clonotype appeared many times. This chain joins TRBV11-3 and TRBJ2-2; D is uncertain. The CDR3 loop spans 12 amino acids. Trimming removed 1 base from V and 6 bases from J, with 3 bases in between. CDR1 and CDR2 (germline): SGHNT, YENEEA. The DNA for the CDR3 is TGTGCCAGCAGCTTAGGCCCCGGGGAGCTGTTTTTT. Translating it yields CASSLGPGELFF.

A word on this clonotype: This clone may be a read error of a much larger clone one base away. The gene calls are TRBV27 and TRBJ2-7; D possibly corresponds to TRBD1 (7 bases). Per germline, CDR1 MNHEY and CDR2 SMNVEV (reference sequence). The length of the CDR3 is 14 residues. The CDR3 spells CASTPRGASYELYF. CDR3 bases: TGTGCCAGCACCCCCAGGGGGGCGTCCTACGAGCTGTACTTC.

This clonotype was counted at least ten times. This chain joins TRBV29-1 and TRBJ1-2; 8 bases align to TRBD1. Losses at the gene ends were 7 bases for V and 11 bases for J; bases not matched to a gene: 15. This CDR3 is 13 amino acids long. Germline V gives CDR1 SQVTM, CDR2 ANQGSEA. The CDR3, as DNA: TGCAGCGGGGGACTACAGGGGGTAGTAGGTTACACCTTC. This gives the protein CSGGLQGVVGYTF.

This clonotype occurred many times. The chain carries TRBV6-5 and TRBJ2-7; 9 nucleotides align to TRBD2. The CDR3 length is 14 residues. V dropped 2 bases and J dropped 5; count of bases not matched to a gene: 4. Per germline, CDR1 MNHEY and CDR2 SVGAGI. Here the CDR3 DNA reads TGTGCCAGCAGTTACGCGGGAGGGCCGAACGAGCAGTACTTC. Residues: CASSYAGGPNEQYF.

The sample holds many counts of this clonotype. V usage is TRBV4-3 and J usage is TRBJ1-5; D unresolved. Trimming pared 0 bases from V and 8 bases from J, leaving 14 bases between. CDR3 size: 15 residues. Germline loops: CDR1 LGHNA, CDR2 YSLEER. The CDR3 DNA follows: TGCGCCAGCAGCCAAGAAGCAGGCGGTAATGAGCCCCAGCATTTT. Translating it yields CASSQEAGGNEPQHF.

This clonotype was detected ten times or more. The rearrangement joins TRBV14 to TRBJ1-2; D is possibly TRBD1 (5 bases). The CDR3 runs 13 residues. Germline V gives CDR1 SGHDN, CDR2 FVKESK. Trimming stripped 1 base from V and 6 bases from J, with 9 bases between. The CDR3 DNA reads TGTGCCAGCAGCCAAGCAGGAGGGGATGGCTACACCTTC. Translation gives CASSQAGGDGYTF. Full variable domain (remainder filled in from reference TRBV14 and TRBJ1-2): EAGVTQFPSHSVIEKGQTVTLRCDPISGHDNLYWYRRVMGKEIKFLLHFVKESKQDESGMPNNRFLAERTGGTYSTLKVQPAELEDSGVYFCASSQAGGDGYTFGSGTRLTVV.

This clonotype was counted a few times. This rearrangement joins TRBV7-9 to TRBJ2-5; D unresolved. Germline V gene lookup returns CDR1 SEHNR and CDR2 FQNEAQ (reference sequence). CDR3 length: 15 residues. Trimming cost V 2 bases and J 5 bases, with 15 bases left between them. The CDR3, as DNA: TGTGCCAGCAGCTTAATGTTGGCGAGCCCGGAGACCCAGTACTTC. It encodes CASSLMLASPETQYF.

This clonotype has ten or more counts. V is TRBV7-2 and J is TRBJ1-3; no definite D call. This CDR3 has 13 residues. V lost 3 bases, J lost 6 bases, and 9 bases lay in between. Germline V gene lookup returns CDR1 SGHTA and CDR2 FQGNSA. CDR3 DNA sequence: TGTGCCAGCAGCTTTAAACAGAAAAACACCATATATTTT. Translated: CASSFKQKNTIYF.

The chain couples TRBV6-2 or TRBV6-3 to TRBJ2-1, with D unresolved. Per germline, CDR1 MNHEY and CDR2 SVGEGT. V lost 0 bases to trimming and J lost 9 bases, with 18 bases between them. This CDR3 is 16 amino acids long. The CDR3 region is CASSYSLVGLAGEQFF. CDR3 coding DNA: TGTGCCAGCAGTTACTCGTTGGTAGGATTAGCTGGTGAGCAGTTCTTC.

This rearrangement joins TRBV12-3 or TRBV12-4 to TRBJ1-4; possibly TRBD1 for D (5 bases). Trimming took 6 bases from V and 3 from J, leaving 14 bases between them. The CDR3 has 15 residues. The CDR3 loop is CASRRGGSANEKLFF. Here the CDR3 DNA reads TGTGCCAGCAGGCGGGGGGGATCAGCTAATGAAAAACTGTTTTTT.

This chain connects TRBV5-1 to TRBJ2-7, with 10 nucleotides matching TRBD1. CDR1 and CDR2 from the germline V gene are SGHRS and YFSETQ. The J segment lost 5 bases and the V segment lost 3 bases, leaving 5 bases of the junction unmatched. The CDR3 spans 14 residues. CDR3 nucleotides: TGCGCCAGCAGCTCGACAGGGGGCTCGGACGAGCAGTACTTC. This sequence encodes CASSSTGGSDEQYF.

This chain uses TRBV28 with TRBJ2-4, with D uncertain. The germline V gene has CDR1 MDHEN and CDR2 SYDVKM. V lost 3 bases, J lost 0 bases, and 12 bases lay in between. The CDR3 contains 16 residues. The chain's CDR3 is CASSFVLGVAKNIQYF. The CDR3 nucleotides read TGTGCCAGCAGTTTTGTACTTGGGGTAGCCAAAAACATTCAGTACTTC.

This clonotype has a count of ten or more. V is TRBV5-4 and J is TRBJ1-3; maybe TRBD1 (5 bases). The CDR3 covers 15 residues. Germline CDR1 reads SGHNT; CDR2 reads YYREEE (reference sequence). Trimming stripped 0 bases from V and 4 bases from J, with 11 bases between. The CDR3 sequence is CASSLDQGVGNTIYF. The CDR3 nucleotides read TGTGCCAGCAGCTTGGACCAGGGCGTCGGAAACACCATATATTTT.

Only a few counts were recorded for this clonotype. The chain recombines TRBV14 with TRBJ1-1; a possible D gene is TRBD1 (5 bases). The V end lost 0 bases, the J end lost 4 bases, and 15 bases lay between the germline ends. The CDR3 sequence is 16 residues long. The germline gives CDR1 SGHDN, CDR2 FVKESK. CDR3 DNA: TGTGCCAGCAGCCAAGAATTTCGGGGGAGCGGCACTGAAGCTTTCTTT. It is translated as CASSQEFRGSGTEAFF. Filled out from reference TRBV14 and TRBJ1-1, the complete variable domain reads EAGVTQFPSHSVIEKGQTVTLRCDPISGHDNLYWYRRVMGKEIKFLLHFVKESKQDESGMPNNRFLAERTGGTYSTLKVQPAELEDSGVYFCASSQEFRGSGTEAFFGQGTRLTVV.

This clonotype was observed a handful of times. Relative to the germline gene, one junction end is altered; a read error may explain this. The V call is TRBV29-1, the J call TRBJ1-2, with D perhaps matching TRBD1 (5 bases). CDR3 size: 11 residues. In germline, CDR1 is SQVTM, CDR2 ANQGSEA. In nucleotides, the CDR3 is TGCAGCGTTTTCGACTTGCGAGGGGCCTTCTTC. Its translation is CSVFDLRGAFF. Looking up the rest from reference TRBV29-1 and TRBJ1-2 gives the full variable domain: SAVISQKPSRDICQRGTSLTIQCQVDSQVTMMFWYRQQPGQSLTLIATANQGSEATYESGFVIDKFPISRPNLTFSTLTVSNMSPEDSSIYLCSVFDLRGAFFGSGTRLTVV.

This clonotype was seen repeatedly, ten times or more. The rearrangement links TRBV28 to TRBJ1-2; unclear D gene. Germline V lookup: CDR1 MDHEN, CDR2 SYDVKM. There are 15 residues in the CDR3. V lost 2 bases, J lost 0 bases, and 10 bases lay in between. CDR3 sequence: CASSLDDVTNYGYTF. CDR3 coding DNA: TGTGCCAGCAGTTTAGACGACGTTACTAACTATGGCTACACCTTC.

The CDR3 spells CASSPNRNYGYTF. CDR3 DNA sequence: TGTGCCAGCAGCCCAAACAGAAACTATGGCTACACCTTC. This rearrangement joins TRBV7-9 to TRBJ1-2; D is ambiguous. The germline V and J ends were trimmed by 5 bases and 2 bases, with 9 bases remaining between them. The CDR3 contains 13 residues. Looked up from germline, CDR1 is SEHNR and CDR2 is FQNEAQ (reference sequence).

The table lists this clonotype with a few counts. V usage is TRBV25-1 and J usage is TRBJ1-1, with TRBD1 matching 7 bases. Per the germline V gene, CDR1 is MGHDK and CDR2 is SYGVNS. Trimming at V came to 6 bases and at J to 6 bases, leaving 10 bases not matched to a gene. There are 14 residues in the CDR3. Here the CDR3 reads CASSKQGRYAEAFF. The CDR3 DNA follows: TGTGCCAGCAGCAAACAGGGGAGGTACGCTGAAGCTTTCTTT. Based on the CDR3 plus reference TRBV25-1 and TRBJ1-1, the full variable domain is EADIYQTPRYLVIGTGKKITLECSQTMGHDKMYWYQQDPGMELHLIHYSYGVNSTEKGDLSSESTVSRIRTEHFPLTLESARPSHTSQYLCASSKQGRYAEAFFGQGTRLTVV.

This clonotype was observed a few times. The chain employs TRBV7-2 and TRBJ2-3; D gene uncertain. The CDR3 runs to 14 residues. V dropped 5 bases and J dropped 4 bases, with 13 bases sitting between them. Germline values: CDR1 SGHTA, CDR2 FQGNSA. The CDR3 DNA reads TGTGCCAGCAGCGTGTATCGAGTAGCAGATACGCAGTATTTT. The encoded protein is CASSVYRVADTQYF.

This clonotype was observed a few times. This chain links TRBV7-9 with TRBJ2-7, with 8 positions matching TRBD1. The CDR3 contains 15 residues. V shed 5 bases and J 0 bases; nucleotides not matched to a gene: 6. From germline, CDR1 is SEHNR and CDR2 FQNEAQ (reference sequence). The CDR3 sequence: CASSPGTGLSYEQYF. The CDR3 DNA reads TGTGCCAGCAGCCCCGGGACAGGCCTCTCCTACGAGCAGTACTTC.

This chain links TRBV6-5 with TRBJ1-2; no definite D call. There are 12 residues in the CDR3. Germline CDR1 and CDR2: MNHEY and SVGAGI. Deletions cut 6 bases from V and 1 base from J, with 6 bases between. The CDR3 here is CASSPGNYGYTF. CDR3 coding DNA: TGTGCCAGCAGCCCGGGTAACTATGGCTACACCTTC.

This clonotype has a handful of counts. The chain carries TRBV3-1 and TRBJ2-2, with D unresolved. The V gene lost 4 bases and the J gene lost 0 bases, with 9 bases spanning the gap. The germline V gene has CDR1 LGHDT and CDR2 YNNKEL (reference sequence). The CDR3 loop spans 15 amino acids. DNA of the CDR3: TGTGCCAGCAGCCCCTCACTAACGAACACCGGGGAGCTGTTTTTT. Translated: CASSPSLTNTGELFF.